These 21 T cell receptor beta chains came from one sample sequenced in a study of T cell responses to AZD1222 COVID-19 vaccine. The assay was immunoSEQ multiplex PCR, and TCRdb's table has in-frame clones only and misses some. The sample lists approximately 160,000 clones, around 92% occurring once. The sample here was peripheral blood, taken on day 0 of AZD1222 vaccination. These TCRs come from an adult in good health.

The chain recombines TRBV6-5 with TRBJ1-4; D not certain. The germline CDR1 and CDR2 sequences are MNHEY and SVGAGI. The V end lost 8 bases, the J end lost 4 bases, and 17 bases lay between the germline ends. This CDR3 contains 15 residues. The DNA of the CDR3 is TGTGCCAGCTGGATGGGAGGAGACGGTAATGAAAAACTGTTTTTT. Its protein is CASWMGGDGNEKLFF.

The chain carries TRBV28 and TRBJ1-2; 8 nucleotides match TRBD1. Looked up from germline, CDR1 is MDHEN and CDR2 is SYDVKM. J lost 5 bases, V lost 6 bases, and 8 bases had no gene match. The CDR3 covers 14 residues. CDR3 loop: CASRSPGGAYGYTF. The DNA for the CDR3 is TGTGCCAGCAGGTCACCAGGGGGCGCTTATGGCTACACCTTC.

This clone has only one observation. This chain joins TRBV5-6 and TRBJ2-7; TRBD1 matches 11 bases. Trimming took 4 bases from V and 4 from J; bases not matched to a gene: 4. This CDR3 has 14 residues. Germline CDR1 reads SGHDT; CDR2 reads YYEEEE. The DNA for the CDR3 is TGTGCCAGCAGCATGGGGACAGGGGGTTACGAGCAGTACTTC. Its translation: CASSMGTGGYEQYF. The full variable domain, rest sourced from reference TRBV5-6 and TRBJ2-7, is DAGVTQSPTHLIKTRGQQVTLRCSPKSGHDTVSWYQQALGQGPQFIFQYYEEEERQRGNFPDRFSGHQFPNYSSELNVNALLLGDSALYLCASSMGTGGYEQYFGPGTRLTVT.

In DNA form, the CDR3 reads TGCGCCAGCAGCCAAGTCACAAGGGGGTCCCATGCAACTAATGAAAAACTGTTTTTT. It yields the protein CASSQVTRGSHATNEKLFF. The V call is TRBV4-1, the J call TRBJ1-4; maybe TRBD1 (6 bases). The germline V gene has CDR1 MGHRA and CDR2 YSYEKL. With 1 base removed from V and 0 bases from J, the gap between germline ends came to 18 bases. There are 19 residues in the CDR3.

This sequence joins TRBV7-9 and TRBJ2-7, with D possibly TRBD2 on 7 matching bases. This CDR3 is 15 amino acids long. V was cut by 5 bases and J by 6 bases, with 20 bases left in between. Germline assignment: CDR1 SEHNR and CDR2 FQNEAQ (reference sequence). The CDR3 DNA follows: TGTGCCAGCAGCCAGAGGGGGGGCTTCCTGGGCGAGCAGTACTTC. This codes for CASSQRGGFLGEQYF.

V and J are TRBV4-1 and TRBJ2-7; TRBD1 agrees at 7 bases. The CDR3 sequence is 16 residues long. The trim removed 0 bases at V and 4 bases at J, leaving 9 bases unmatched. Germline lookup yields CDR1 MGHRA and CDR2 YSYEKL. The CDR3 loop is CASSQDQTGTAYEQYF. CDR3 in DNA: TGCGCCAGCAGCCAAGATCAGACCGGGACAGCTTACGAGCAGTACTTC.

The chain recombines TRBV11-2 with TRBJ1-3; no clear D. Trimming took 1 base from V and 8 from J, leaving 3 bases between them. The CDR3 covers 11 residues. The germline CDR1 and CDR2 sequences are SGHAT and FQNNGV. The CDR3 spells CASSLGYTIYF. DNA of the CDR3: TGTGCCAGCAGCTTAGGTTACACCATATATTTT.

The V and J genes are TRBV11-2 and TRBJ1-1, with D possibly matching TRBD1 (5 bases). The CDR3 sequence is 14 residues long. The V end was cut by 1 base, the J end by 4 bases, with 10 bases between. CDR1 and CDR2 from the germline V gene are SGHAT and FQNNGV. CDR3 in DNA: TGTGCCAGCAGCTTAGTGTCAGGGAGCACTGAAGCTTTCTTT. Translated, it gives CASSLVSGSTEAFF. Looking up the rest from reference TRBV11-2 and TRBJ1-1 gives the full variable domain: EAGVAQSPRYKIIEKRQSVAFWCNPISGHATLYWYQQILGQGPKLLIQFQNNGVVDDSQLPKDRFSAERLKGVDSTLKIQPAKLEDSAVYLCASSLVSGSTEAFFGQGTRLTVV.

This chain uses TRBV12-3 or TRBV12-4 with TRBJ2-7, with no clear D. This CDR3 region has 13 residues. V lost 3 bases and J lost 0, with 6 bases in between. CDR3 loop: CASSFAVSYEQYF. CDR3 nucleotide sequence: TGTGCCAGCAGTTTCGCGGTCTCCTACGAGCAGTACTTC.

This clone has a single count. The chain has TRBV7-9 and TRBJ1-3, with 7 nucleotides matching TRBD1. The CDR3 runs to 16 residues. CDR1 and CDR2 from the germline V gene are SEHNR and FQNEAQ (reference sequence). V dropped 5 bases and J dropped 0; count of bases not matched to a gene: 7. The chain's CDR3 is CASSGYRGYSGNTIYF. In DNA, the CDR3 is TGTGCCAGCAGCGGATACAGGGGCTACTCTGGAAACACCATATATTTT. Combining the CDR3 with reference TRBV7-9 and TRBJ1-3 gives the whole variable domain DTGVSQNPRHKITKRGQNVTFRCDPISEHNRLYWYRQTLGQGPEFLTYFQNEAQLEKSRLLSDRFSAERPKGSFSTLEIQRTEQGDSAMYLCASSGYRGYSGNTIYFGEGSWLTVV.

The chain employs TRBV2 and TRBJ1-2, with D maybe TRBD1 (6 bases). The CDR3 runs 13 residues. V was pared by 6 bases and J by 5 bases, with 13 bases between. CDR1 and CDR2 from the germline V gene are SNHLY and FYNNEI. The CDR3 DNA reads as TGTGCCAGCAGCGGAAGGGGGGATTATGGCTACACCTTC. This gives the protein CASSGRGDYGYTF.

The rearrangement links TRBV7-2 to TRBJ1-2; a possible D gene is TRBD1 (5 bases). From germline, CDR1 is SGHTA and CDR2 FQGNSA. V gave up 0 bases and J gave up 7 bases, with 18 bases separating them. This CDR3 spans 16 amino acids. The CDR3 is CASSLASLQGSGGYTF. Written as DNA, the CDR3 is TGTGCCAGCAGCTTAGCGTCCCTTCAGGGAAGCGGTGGCTACACCTTC.

The chain links TRBV18 to TRBJ1-4; 7 nucleotides align to TRBD1. The germline CDR1 and CDR2 sequences are KGHSH and LQKENI. This CDR3 is built from 15 residues. V trimming: 0 bases; J trimming: 13 bases; junction bases outside the gene matches: 11. The CDR3 spells CASSPPRTGADLLFF. CDR3 DNA: TGTGCCAGCTCACCACCGAGGACAGGTGCCGATTTACTGTTTTTT.

The chain links TRBV14 to TRBJ2-7; TRBD1 aligns across 10 bases. After removal of 2 bases from V and 5 bases from J, the junction contained 6 bases not matched to a gene. This CDR3 region has 15 residues. Looked up from germline, CDR1 is SGHDN and CDR2 is FVKESK. The CDR3 DNA is TGTGCCAGCAGCCAACCGGGACAGGGGTTAAACGAGCAGTACTTC. Translation gives CASSQPGQGLNEQYF.

The rearrangement joins TRBV5-1 to TRBJ1-1; tentative D call: TRBD1 (5 bases). The CDR3 is made up of 13 amino acids. CDR1 and CDR2 from the germline V gene are SGHRS and YFSETQ. Between the trimmed V and J ends, which lost 0 bases and 8 bases, there was a span of 11 bases. The CDR3 reads CASSLDGGVEAFF. In DNA, the CDR3 is TGCGCCAGCAGCTTGGACGGGGGGGTCGAAGCTTTCTTT.

The chain employs TRBV19 and TRBJ2-1; D unclear. The CDR3 extends over 14 amino acids. Trimming took off 1 base at V and 4 bases at J, with 8 bases between the two ends. CDR1 and CDR2 from the germline V gene are LNHDA and SQIVND (reference sequence). As DNA, the CDR3 is TGTGCCAGTAGTATAGTTTTTGGGTACAATGAGCAGTTCTTC. It codes for CASSIVFGYNEQFF.

The V gene is TRBV9, the J gene TRBJ1-1; D might be TRBD1 (5 bases). The CDR3 length is 17 residues. From germline, CDR1 is SGDLS and CDR2 YYNGEE. Trimming pared 0 bases from V and 0 bases from J, leaving 15 bases between. CDR3 loop: CASSVDPGPPLNTEAFF. CDR3 nucleotide sequence: TGTGCCAGCAGCGTAGACCCGGGACCCCCTTTGAACACTGAAGCTTTCTTT.

The chain links TRBV7-3 to TRBJ2-3; 7 bases align to TRBD2. In germline, CDR1 is SGHTA, CDR2 FQGTGA. V dropped 5 bases and J dropped 2; count of bases not matched to a gene: 10. The CDR3 covers 16 residues. The DNA of the CDR3 is TGTGCCAGCAGCCCCGGGGCGGGGGAACCCACAGATACGCAGTATTTT. It is translated as CASSPGAGEPTDTQYF.

CDR3 protein: CASSLAGTSVSHTQYF. CDR3 nucleotide sequence: TGCGCCAGCAGCCTCGCTGGGACTAGCGTTTCACATACGCAGTATTTT. The V gene is TRBV5-1, the J gene TRBJ2-3, with TRBD2 matching over 10 bases. Germline CDR1 and CDR2: SGHRS and YFSETQ. The CDR3 runs 16 residues. V gave up 4 bases and J gave up 7 bases; unmatched junction bases: 12.

As concerns this clone: The DNA is omitted, as the CDR3 cannot be located on it reliably, and the CDR3 follows TCRdb's listing. This chain joins TRBV6-5 and TRBJ1-2; the D call in the table, TRBD1, was not verified against the DNA. From its first to its last residue, the CDR3 has 15 amino acids. The V gene's germline CDR1 is MNHEY and CDR2 SVGAGI. This CDR3 reads CASSSSTGPNYGYTF.

V is TRBV2 and J is TRBJ1-5; D might be TRBD1 (5 bases). This CDR3 contains 13 residues. V shed 3 bases and J shed 6 bases, with 9 bases lying between them. In germline, CDR1 is SNHLY, CDR2 FYNNEI. In DNA form, the CDR3 reads TGTGCCAGCAGTGATCCCAGGGCTCAGCCCCAGCATTTT. This encodes CASSDPRAQPQHF.